Each of the 11 T cell receptor beta chains below was sequenced from the same sample in a study of Ad26.COV2.S vaccination and SARS-CoV-2 variants. Treatment defined: roughly 19 received Ad26.COV2.S at low or high dose, single or two shots; several received placebo; per-sample allocation not given. Collection of the samples took place on day 63 after the first injection of vaccine or placebo. Libraries were prepared by immunoSEQ multiplex PCR; TCRdb keeps only in-frame clonotypes and omits some of them. The sample carries about 350,000 clones, 80% to 90% recorded once. The starting material was peripheral blood, obtained in a trial of Ad26.COV2.S vaccine versus placebo. The receptors originated from a person aged 18-65 years who received the Ad26.COV2.S COVID-19 vaccine or a placebo.

This chain links TRBV12-3 or TRBV12-4 with TRBJ2-1; the match to TRBD2 covers 8 bases. CDR3 length: 13 amino acids. After removal of 5 bases from V and 3 bases from J, the junction contained 0 bases not matched to a gene. The CDR3 DNA follows: TGTGCCAGCAGTCGGGGGGGCTACAATGAGCAGTTCTTC. Translated, it gives CASSRGGYNEQFF.

This clone was seen just once. The rearrangement joins TRBV7-2 to TRBJ2-3; D is uncertain. Trimming removed 5 bases at V and 2 bases at J, with 11 bases between. The CDR3 has 14 residues. Germline V gene lookup returns CDR1 SGHTA and CDR2 FQGNSA. DNA for the CDR3: TGTGCCAGCAGCCTCTTGGCCAACACAGATACGCAGTATTTT. It is translated as CASSLLANTDTQYF.

The chain employs TRBV13 and TRBJ1-2; 8 bases fit TRBD1. Unmatched junction bases numbered 8, after V lost 5 bases and J lost 3 bases. Germline CDR1 is PRHDT and CDR2 is FYEKMQ (reference sequence). The CDR3 contains 15 residues. The CDR3 loop reads CASSISGGNDYGYTF. CDR3 DNA: TGTGCCAGCAGCATCTCAGGGGGCAACGACTATGGCTACACCTTC.

The DNA for the CDR3 is TGTGCCAGCAGCCCCCGTGGGGGGCCGGGTCAGCCCCAGCATTTT. Its protein product is CASSPRGGPGQPQHF. The chain links TRBV7-9 to TRBJ1-5; weak D call: TRBD1 (6 bases). The CDR3 totals 15 residues. The ends were cut back, 5 bases at V and 6 bases at J, with 17 bases in the middle. Looked up from germline, CDR1 is SEHNR and CDR2 is FQNEAQ (reference sequence).

The chain links TRBV4-3 to TRBJ2-7; D gene unclear. The CDR3 is 15 amino acids. Germline values: CDR1 LGHNA, CDR2 YSLEER. Between the trimmed V and J ends, which lost 1 base and 3 bases, there was a span of 13 bases. DNA of the CDR3: TGCGCCAGCAGCCAAGGGGTCGCCACTGGCTACGAGCAGTACTTC. This sequence encodes CASSQGVATGYEQYF.

This chain uses TRBV29-1 with TRBJ2-3, with D possibly being TRBD2 (6 bases). This CDR3 spans 14 amino acids. Germline V CDR1 and CDR2: SQVTM, ANQGSEA. Trimming shortened V by 6 bases and J by 3 bases, and 16 bases separated the two germline ends. CDR3 protein: CSVLTSPLTDTQYF. The CDR3 DNA reads TGCAGCGTCTTGACTAGTCCCTTAACAGATACGCAGTATTTT.

The V gene is TRBV18, the J gene TRBJ2-5; TRBD2 matches 13 bases. CDR1 is KGHSH and CDR2 is LQKENI in the germline V gene. V lost 3 bases to trimming and J lost 5 bases; unmatched junction nucleotides: 12. The CDR3 is 18 residues long. The CDR3 nucleotides are TGTGCCAGCTCACCCCCGGGACTAGCGGGGCCCGGGATTGAGACCCAGTACTTC. Amino acids: CASSPPGLAGPGIETQYF. Supplemented by reference TRBV18 and TRBJ2-5, the full variable domain reads NAGVMQNPRHLVRRRGQEARLRCSPMKGHSHVYWYRQLPEEGLKFMVYLQKENIIDESGMPKERFSAEFPKEGPSILRIQQVVRGDSAAYFCASSPPGLAGPGIETQYFGPGTRLLVL.

The chain links TRBV11-2 to TRBJ1-3, with D possibly TRBD1 on 5 matching bases. The length of the CDR3 is 13 residues. From germline, CDR1 is SGHAT and CDR2 FQNNGV. V was cut by 8 bases and J by 8 bases, with 16 bases left in between. CDR3 bases: TGTGCCAGCGGACATTTCCCACAGGACACCATATATTTT. It is translated as CASGHFPQDTIYF.

The J gene is TRBJ1-1, the V gene TRBV9, with D possibly matching TRBD1 (6 bases). In germline, CDR1 is SGDLS, CDR2 YYNGEE. Deletions cut 4 bases from V and 3 bases from J, with 13 bases between. CDR3 length equals 14 residues. This CDR3 reads CASSPPAGDTEAFF. The CDR3 DNA is TGTGCCAGCAGCCCGCCCGCAGGGGACACTGAAGCTTTCTTT.

CDR3 protein: CASSSTGVNTGELFF. The CDR3 nucleotides read TGCGCCAGCAGCTCAACAGGTGTGAACACCGGGGAGCTGTTTTTT. The rearrangement uses TRBV5-1 and TRBJ2-2; D may be TRBD1 (5 bases). V was trimmed by 3 bases and J by 1 base, leaving 10 bases between them. The CDR3 has 15 amino acids. Germline loops: CDR1 SGHRS, CDR2 YFSETQ.

The rearrangement joins TRBV18 to TRBJ2-7; 7 bases line up with TRBD1. J was trimmed by 5 bases and V by 6 bases; bases with no gene match: 10. CDR3 size: 14 residues. Germline CDR1 and CDR2: KGHSH and LQKENI. This chain's CDR3 is CASSPPSGGNEQYF. CDR3 bases: TGTGCCAGCTCCCCTCCGTCAGGGGGTAACGAGCAGTACTTC.